Described below is a single T cell receptor beta chain sequence and its context. The antigen is undetermined. Analysis of PBMCs was direct, with no culture step. The data derive from a study of neoadjuvant anti-PD-1 for oral cavity cancer. Overall study results and limits: Only a few patients per response group were TCR-analyzed; validation needed.

The germline V and J ends were trimmed by 6 bases and 4 bases, with 15 bases remaining between them. CDR3 length equals 14 residues. Germline V gene lookup returns CDR1 MDHEN and CDR2 SYDVKM. Six replicates per PBMC sample, mostly from around 500 ng of genomic DNA. Repertoires were generated with immunoSEQ multiplex PCR, while TCRdb's copy carries only in-frame clones and drops some. Of tens of thousands of clones detected, more than 65% appear once; the ten largest clones hold just over 2.5%. The sample in question was PBMCs, obtained before nivolumab (anti-PD-1) treatment. The J gene is TRBJ1-1, the V gene TRBV28; tentative D call: TRBD1 (6 bases). The TCR sequence derives from a person aged 40 to 85 with oral cavity squamous cell carcinoma. Here the CDR3 DNA reads TGTGCCAGCAGAAACGTCCTAGGGGGCACTGAAGCTTTCTTT. It yields the protein CASRNVLGGTEAFF.